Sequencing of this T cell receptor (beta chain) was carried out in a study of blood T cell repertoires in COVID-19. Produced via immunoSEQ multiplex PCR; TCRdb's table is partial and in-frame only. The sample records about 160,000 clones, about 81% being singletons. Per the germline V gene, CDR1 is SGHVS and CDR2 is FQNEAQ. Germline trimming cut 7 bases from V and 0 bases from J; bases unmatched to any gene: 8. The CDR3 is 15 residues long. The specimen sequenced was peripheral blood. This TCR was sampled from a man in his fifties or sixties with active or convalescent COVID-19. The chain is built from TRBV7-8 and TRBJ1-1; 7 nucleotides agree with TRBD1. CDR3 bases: TGTGCCAGCATCTCACAGGGACAGATGAACACTGAAGCTTTCTTT. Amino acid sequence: CASISQGQMNTEAFF.